The 21 T cell receptor beta chains presented below share a single source sample, sequenced in a study of CD8 T cells in Susac syndrome. Random hexamers served to reverse transcribe about 0.5 to 1 ug RNA. TCRdb re-derived calls from the immunoSEQ multiplex PCR reads in MiXCR, one entry per CDR3 protein. The table records roughly 300,000 distinct CDR3 sequences, around 83% of them present only once. The sample taken for sequencing was CD8+ T cells from PBMCs. The receptor source for this set is a human donor with multiple sclerosis.

The chain has TRBV20-1 and TRBJ1-3; tentative D call: TRBD1 (6 bases). This CDR3 has 15 amino acids. V was clipped by 0 bases and J by 0 bases, with 9 bases between them. The germline CDR1 and CDR2 sequences are DFQATT and SNEGSKA (reference sequence). The CDR3 protein is CSARDRTVSGNTIYF. The CDR3 nucleotides are TGCAGTGCTAGAGACCGGACAGTCTCTGGAAACACCATATATTTT.

The chain is built from TRBV2 and TRBJ2-7; 8 bases match TRBD1. V was pared by 4 bases and J by 3 bases, with 8 bases of the junction left unmatched. The CDR3 is 15 residues long. Germline CDR1 is SNHLY and CDR2 is FYNNEI. CDR3 sequence: CASSGVAGGFYEQYF. The CDR3 nucleotides read TGTGCCAGCAGTGGAGTGGCAGGGGGCTTCTACGAGCAGTACTTC.

CDR3 residues: CASGQVPDTQYF. DNA of the CDR3: TGTGCTAGTGGACAGGTACCGGATACGCAGTATTTT. V gene TRBV12-5 combines with J gene TRBJ2-3; D is possibly TRBD1 (5 bases). The CDR3 extends over 12 amino acids. Trimming cost V 6 bases and J 6 bases, with 10 bases left between them. Germline values: CDR1 LGHNT, CDR2 FRNRAP.

This clonotype was counted a few times. The chain employs TRBV13 and TRBJ2-7; no clear D. V dropped 5 bases and J dropped 3 bases, with 8 bases sitting between them. The germline V gene encodes CDR1 PRHDT and CDR2 FYEKMQ (reference sequence). The CDR3 is made up of 12 amino acids. The CDR3 bases are TGTGCCAGCAGCATCCAGTACTACGAGCAGTACTTC. Its protein product is CASSIQYYEQYF.

This clonotype appeared a few times. The gene calls are TRBV13 and TRBJ2-7; D is ambiguous. Germline CDR1 PRHDT, CDR2 FYEKMQ (reference sequence). Trimming pared 5 bases from V and 0 bases from J, leaving 11 bases between. The CDR3 loop spans 14 amino acids. The CDR3 DNA sequence: TGTGCCAGCAGCCACGGATCCATCTCCTACGAGCAGTACTTC. Translated: CASSHGSISYEQYF.

The CDR3 loop is CASSSRLNGYTF. Here the CDR3 DNA reads TGTGCCAGCAGCTCTCGATTAAATGGCTACACCTTC. The chain uses TRBV9 and TRBJ1-2, with D unclear. Germline lookup yields CDR1 SGDLS and CDR2 YYNGEE. Deletions cut 4 bases from V and 6 bases from J, with 10 bases between. The CDR3 is 12 residues long.

This clonotype occurred a few times. CDR3 protein: CASSLVGDSGSPNEQYF. The CDR3 nucleotides are TGTGCCAGCAGCTTGGTCGGGGATAGCGGGAGTCCCAACGAGCAGTACTTC. The V and J genes are TRBV5-6 and TRBJ2-7; TRBD2 matches at 9 bases. With 0 bases clipped from V and 5 bases from J, the junction kept 12 bases outside the gene matches. CDR1 is SGHDT and CDR2 is YYEEEE in the germline V gene. The CDR3 consists of 17 residues. The variable domain in full, with the rest retrieved from reference TRBV5-6 and TRBJ2-7, is DAGVTQSPTHLIKTRGQQVTLRCSPKSGHDTVSWYQQALGQGPQFIFQYYEEEERQRGNFPDRFSGHQFPNYSSELNVNALLLGDSALYLCASSLVGDSGSPNEQYFGPGTRLTVT.

The rearrangement joins TRBV27 to TRBJ2-7; perhaps TRBD1 as D (7 bases). With 3 bases removed from V and 0 bases from J, the gap between germline ends came to 12 bases. The CDR3 extends over 15 amino acids. CDR1 is MNHEY, CDR2 SMNVEV, per germline (reference sequence). CDR3 nucleotides: TGTGCCAGCAGTTTCAGGGGGGCGAGCTCCTACGAGCAGTACTTC. As protein: CASSFRGASSYEQYF.

The V call is TRBV12-3 or TRBV12-4, the J call TRBJ1-2; D is unresolved. The V gene lost 6 bases and the J gene lost 8 bases, with 22 bases spanning the gap. The CDR3 loop spans 15 amino acids. The CDR3 DNA is TGTGCCAGCAGCCTCCCCCGGCCCTCCACGGAAGGCTACACCTTC. Its translation is CASSLPRPSTEGYTF.

The rearrangement links TRBV20-1 to TRBJ2-3; 12 nucleotides align to TRBD2. V lost 6 bases and J lost 3; bases outside the gene matches: 7. Germline CDR1 DFQATT, CDR2 SNEGSKA (reference sequence). The CDR3 runs 15 residues. The CDR3 protein is CSAPRLAGVTDTQYF. CDR3 in DNA: TGCAGTGCCCCTAGACTAGCGGGAGTGACAGATACGCAGTATTTT.

The chain employs TRBV7-8 and TRBJ1-2; unclear D gene. Germline V CDR1 and CDR2: SGHVS, FQNEAQ. V was clipped by 3 bases and J by 7 bases, with 15 bases between them. The CDR3 contains 14 residues. The CDR3 region has the DNA TGTGCCAGCAGCTTCCCCTCAGAGGCTCCTGGCTACACCTTC. This sequence encodes CASSFPSEAPGYTF.

The chain employs TRBV20-1 and TRBJ2-1, with 14 bases aligning to TRBD2. Germline CDR1 DFQATT, CDR2 SNEGSKA (reference sequence). After removal of 7 bases from V and 4 bases from J, the junction contained 3 bases not matched to a gene. This CDR3 has 14 amino acids. For the CDR3, the DNA is TGCAGTGGGGGACTAGCGGGAGTGTACAATGAGCAGTTCTTC. Amino acids: CSGGLAGVYNEQFF.

DNA of the CDR3: TGTGCCAGCAGCATACGGGTCAGGACCGCCATAAGTGAGCAGTTCTTC. Its protein is CASSIRVRTAISEQFF. V is TRBV11-2 and J is TRBJ2-1; D unclear. The V end was cut by 5 bases, the J end by 9 bases, with 23 bases between. The CDR3 spans 16 residues. Germline V gene lookup returns CDR1 SGHAT and CDR2 FQNNGV.

This chain uses TRBV11-2 with TRBJ1-1, with D possibly matching TRBD1 (6 bases). The germline CDR1 and CDR2 sequences are SGHAT and FQNNGV. The CDR3 sequence is 14 residues long. Trimming pared 6 bases from V and 4 bases from J, leaving 15 bases between. CDR3 region: CASRLTGSGTEAFF. The DNA of the CDR3 is TGTGCCAGCAGATTGACAGGCAGTGGCACTGAAGCTTTCTTT.

The chain recombines TRBV29-1 with TRBJ2-7, with TRBD1 matching over 8 bases. J lost 4 bases, V lost 4 bases, and 6 bases had no gene match. The CDR3 runs to 13 residues. Germline V gene sequence: CDR1 SQVTM, CDR2 ANQGSEA. CDR3 in DNA: TGCAGCGTTGGGACAGGGAAAAGGTACGAGCAGTACTTC. This gives the protein CSVGTGKRYEQYF.

This chain connects TRBV27 to TRBJ2-7, with D uncertain. CDR3 length: 12 residues. The germline gives CDR1 MNHEY, CDR2 SMNVEV (reference sequence). The V gene lost 4 bases and the J gene lost 3 bases, with 7 bases spanning the gap. The CDR3 nucleotides read TGTGCCAGCAGTTCGAGTCACTACGAGCAGTACTTC. Its translation is CASSSSHYEQYF.

J is TRBJ1-1 and V is TRBV30; D is uncertain. The CDR3 runs to 14 residues. Germline lookup yields CDR1 GTSNPN and CDR2 SVGIG (reference sequence). V lost 2 bases and J 5 bases, leaving 15 bases between the germline ends. The CDR3 sequence: CAWSPGLLKTEAFF. CDR3 nucleotides: TGTGCCTGGAGTCCCGGCCTACTTAAGACTGAAGCTTTCTTT. The full variable domain, rest sourced from reference TRBV30 and TRBJ1-1, is SQTIHQWPATLVQPVGSPLSLECTVEGTSNPNLYWYRQAAGRGLQLLFYSVGIGQISSEVPQNLSASRPQDRQFILSSKKLLLSDSGFYLCAWSPGLLKTEAFFGQGTRLTVV.

This chain uses TRBV27 with TRBJ1-6; TRBD1 might be the D (5 bases). Germline V CDR1 and CDR2: MNHEY, SMNVEV (reference sequence). V lost 10 bases, J lost 11 bases, and 15 bases lay in between. This CDR3 has 12 amino acids. The CDR3 protein is CATTSGDAPLHF. For the CDR3, the DNA is TGTGCCACCACGAGTGGGGACGCACCCCTCCACTTT.

This chain uses TRBV15 with TRBJ1-1; D gene ambiguous. Trimming stripped 8 bases from V and 5 bases from J, with 15 bases between. Looked up from germline, CDR1 is LNHNV and CDR2 is YYDKDF (reference sequence). The CDR3 consists of 13 residues. Here the CDR3 reads CATAIEAGTEAFF. In nucleotides, the CDR3 is TGTGCCACCGCCATCGAGGCGGGGACTGAAGCTTTCTTT.

The chain employs TRBV28 and TRBJ1-1; D gene ambiguous. CDR1 MDHEN and CDR2 SYDVKM come from the germline V gene. V lost 3 bases and J 1 base, leaving 9 bases between the germline ends. The CDR3 consists of 14 residues. The CDR3 spells CASSFVGRNTEAFF. The CDR3 nucleotides are TGTGCCAGCAGTTTCGTTGGACGGAACACTGAAGCTTTCTTT.

The J gene is TRBJ2-7, the V gene TRBV24-1; D is unclear. Trimming cost V 0 bases and J 0 bases, with 8 bases left between them. The CDR3 contains 15 residues. Germline assignment: CDR1 KGHDR and CDR2 SFDVKD. The CDR3 loop reads CATSDLRRSSYEQYF. The CDR3 DNA is TGTGCCACCAGTGATTTGCGCCGGAGCTCCTACGAGCAGTACTTC.